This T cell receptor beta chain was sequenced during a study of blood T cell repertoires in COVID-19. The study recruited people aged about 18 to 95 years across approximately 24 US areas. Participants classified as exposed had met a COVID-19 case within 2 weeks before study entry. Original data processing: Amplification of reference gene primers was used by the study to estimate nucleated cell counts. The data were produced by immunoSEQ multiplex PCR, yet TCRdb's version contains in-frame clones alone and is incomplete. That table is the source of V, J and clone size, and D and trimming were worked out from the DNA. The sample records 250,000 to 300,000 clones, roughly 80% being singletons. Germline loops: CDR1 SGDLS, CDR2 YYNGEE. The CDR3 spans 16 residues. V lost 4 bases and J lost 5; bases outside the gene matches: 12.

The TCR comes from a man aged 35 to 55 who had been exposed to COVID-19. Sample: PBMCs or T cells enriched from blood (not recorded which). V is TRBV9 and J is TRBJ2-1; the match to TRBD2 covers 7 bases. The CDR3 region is CASSPRPPGGNNEQFF. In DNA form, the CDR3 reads TGTGCCAGCAGCCCTCGACCACCGGGAGGAAACAATGAGCAGTTCTTC.